A selection of T cell receptor beta chains follows, all from one sample in a study of blood T cells in healthy people across ages. Via MiXCR, TCRdb re-called the 5' RACE reads, giving one row per CDR3 protein. The repertoire includes approximately 1.5 million distinct CDR3 sequences, approximately 43% of them detected once, and less than 5% sits in the top ten. Specimen: blood. These receptors were taken from a young woman in good health. CDR3s include the opening cysteine and the closing phenylalanine or tryptophan. Where a row states a size, it is once, few, many or the class of an expanded clone; other rows omit it.

V gene	clone size	CDR3 protein
TRBV29-1	NA	CSASRDRAEAFF
TRBV6-2/TRBV6-3	NA	CASSHLRDRGLLGTGELFF
TRBV20-1	NA	CSARARGSYNSPLHF
TRBV20-1	NA	CSALLLGETQYF
TRBV12-3/TRBV12-4	NA	CASSWVRADEQFF
TRBV10-2	NA	CASSEPFLTGFQETQYF
TRBV10-3	NA	CAISPDRDEGELFF
TRBV10-3	few	CAISERGVYGYTF
TRBV27	NA	CASSLMQTYSYNEQFF
TRBV11-2	NA	CASSFGDSGNTIYF
TRBV25-1	few	CASKGEYNQPQHF
TRBV20-1	few	CSARDGNRVDQPQHF
TRBV13	few	CASSLGTGVGNTIYF
TRBV6-6	NA	CASSYAGVHTEAFF
TRBV6-2/TRBV6-3	few	CASSPSGGLRNQPQHF
TRBV20-1	NA	CSARTREAPSPEQYF
TRBV18	once	CASSPDRSSPLHF
TRBV20-1	few	CSAREPGKYNSPLHF